Shown below are 19 T cell receptor beta chains from a single sample sequenced in a study of blood T cell repertoires in COVID-19. Method: immunoSEQ multiplex PCR; TCRdb's copy keeps in-frame clones and lacks some. The sample gives a few hundred thousand clones, about 90% of which show up once; more than 1% is in the top ten. Material: peripheral blood. These receptors all stem from a man aged 35 to 55 with acute or convalescent COVID-19.

As concerns this clone: Additional DNA sequences in this sample encode the identical CDR3. The chain employs TRBV6-5 and TRBJ2-1; 7 nucleotides agree with TRBD2. The CDR3 runs to 14 residues. CDR1 MNHEY and CDR2 SVGAGI come from the germline V gene. With V trimmed by 4 bases and J by 2 bases, 2 bases remained unmatched. In DNA, the CDR3 is TGTGCCAGCAGTTTGGCGGGGGCCTACAATGAGCAGTTCTTC. Protein sequence: CASSLAGAYNEQFF.

V usage is TRBV28 and J usage is TRBJ1-2, with a possible D match to TRBD1 (6 bases). The V end was cut by 8 bases, the J end by 0 bases, with 10 bases between. The V gene's germline CDR1 is MDHEN and CDR2 SYDVKM. The CDR3 runs 13 residues. The CDR3 nucleotides are TGTGCCAGCCGGGACAACGCTAACTATGGCTACACCTTC. Protein sequence: CASRDNANYGYTF.

The chain is built from TRBV28 and TRBJ1-2; a possible D gene is TRBD1 (5 bases). Per germline, CDR1 MDHEN and CDR2 SYDVKM. The CDR3 consists of 13 residues. V lost 4 bases to trimming and J lost 6 bases, with 12 bases between them. CDR3 residues: CASSSRRGNGYTF. The CDR3 DNA reads as TGTGCCAGCAGTTCCCGGAGGGGTAATGGCTACACCTTC.

This chain joins TRBV21-1 and TRBJ1-1; the tabulated D call, TRBD1, remains unverified against the DNA. TRBV21-1 is a pseudogene locus. CDR3 length: 13 residues. CDR3 protein: CASSSSVNTEAFF. The CDR3 DNA reads TGTGCCAGCAGCTCTTCAGTGAACACTGAAGCTTTCTTT.

V gene TRBV2 combines with J gene TRBJ2-5, with 15 bases fitting TRBD2. Germline V gives CDR1 SNHLY, CDR2 FYNNEI. The CDR3 is made up of 14 amino acids. J lost 7 bases, V lost 10 bases, and 7 bases had no gene match. This CDR3 is CATRTSGGAGTQYF. The CDR3 DNA reads as TGTGCCACCCGGACTAGCGGGGGGGCGGGGACCCAGTACTTC.

This clone was detected once. The chain uses TRBV14 and TRBJ2-1; 7 nucleotides agree with TRBD2. The CDR3 loop spans 14 amino acids. Germline lookup yields CDR1 SGHDN and CDR2 FVKESK. After removal of 4 bases from V and 6 bases from J, the junction contained 6 bases not matched to a gene. In DNA, the CDR3 is TGTGCCAGCAGCCTTGGGAGCGGGGTCAATGAGCAGTTCTTC. Its protein is CASSLGSGVNEQFF.

The gene calls are TRBV14 and TRBJ1-4, with D hard to call. V lost 2 bases and J lost 3, with 13 bases in between. The V gene's germline CDR1 is SGHDN and CDR2 FVKESK. The CDR3 covers 16 residues. The CDR3 loop is CASSQIPRRANEKLFF. CDR3 nucleotides: TGTGCCAGCAGCCAAATCCCTCGGCGGGCTAATGAAAAACTGTTTTTT.

The V and J genes are TRBV27 and TRBJ2-7, with D maybe TRBD2 (6 bases). Germline CDR1 MNHEY, CDR2 SMNVEV (reference sequence). The CDR3 is 14 amino acids. Deletions cut 6 bases from V and 0 bases from J, with 12 bases between. The CDR3 DNA sequence: TGTGCCAGCAGGGGGGGAGTCCTCTCCTACGAGCAGTACTTC. As protein: CASRGGVLSYEQYF.

This chain uses TRBV6-5 with TRBJ2-1, with D possibly being TRBD2 (5 bases). V gave up 4 bases and J gave up 5 bases, with 9 bases separating them. The germline V gene encodes CDR1 MNHEY and CDR2 SVGAGI. The CDR3 is 13 amino acids. The CDR3 region is CASSSGLHNEQFF. The DNA for the CDR3 is TGTGCCAGCAGTTCCGGACTGCACAATGAGCAGTTCTTC.

The gene calls are TRBV15 and TRBJ1-4; 8 bases are a match to TRBD1. Losses at the gene ends were 5 bases for V and 8 bases for J; bases not matched to a gene: 22. This CDR3 has 19 amino acids. CDR1 LNHNV and CDR2 YYDKDF come from the germline V gene (reference sequence). CDR3 sequence: CATSPGPLRVGQGLEKLFF. CDR3 bases: TGTGCCACCAGCCCGGGGCCCCTTCGCGTCGGACAGGGTCTGGAAAAACTGTTTTTT.

The V and J genes are TRBV3-1 (or the pseudogene TRBV3-2) and TRBJ2-4; no clear D gene. Deletions cut 2 bases from V and 7 bases from J, with 12 bases between. There are 14 residues in the CDR3. CDR1 and CDR2 (germline): LGHDT, YNNKEL (reference sequence). CDR3 residues: CASSQFGPENIQYF. The CDR3, as DNA: TGTGCCAGCAGCCAATTTGGTCCGGAGAACATTCAGTACTTC.

This rearrangement joins TRBV28 to TRBJ2-3; 9 bases fit TRBD2. V shed 3 bases, J shed 6 bases, and the junction held 7 bases outside the gene matches. CDR1 and CDR2 (germline): MDHEN, SYDVKM. CDR3 length: 15 residues. The CDR3 nucleotides are TGTGCCAGCAGTTTTTTGCGGGGGGGCCTTGATACGCAGTATTTT. Its translation is CASSFLRGGLDTQYF.

The chain combines TRBV4-2 with TRBJ2-3, with 9 nucleotides matching TRBD2. In germline, CDR1 is LGHNA, CDR2 YNFKEQ. The CDR3 runs to 19 residues. Germline trimming cut 1 base from V and 3 bases from J; bases unmatched to any gene: 14. This CDR3 is CASSQGASGVKHGTDTQYF. The CDR3 DNA reads as TGTGCCAGCAGCCAAGGAGCTAGCGGGGTAAAGCATGGGACAGATACGCAGTATTTT.

V is TRBV19 and J is TRBJ2-1; unclear D gene. CDR3 length: 11 amino acids. The germline gives CDR1 LNHDA, CDR2 SQIVND (reference sequence). V gave up 6 bases and J gave up 12 bases, with 12 bases separating them. The chain's CDR3 is CASSGPPGQFF. The CDR3 region has the DNA TGTGCCAGTAGCGGCCCCCCGGGGCAGTTCTTC.

CDR3 residues: CASSQETGYSYNEQFF. Here the CDR3 DNA reads TGCGCCAGCAGCCAAGAAACAGGATATTCCTACAATGAGCAGTTCTTC. This chain connects TRBV4-3 to TRBJ2-1, with D tentatively TRBD1 (5 bases). The CDR3 loop spans 16 amino acids. CDR1 and CDR2 (germline): LGHNA, YSLEER. V dropped 0 bases and J dropped 1 base, with 10 bases sitting between them.

The chain joins TRBV28 to TRBJ1-6, with a possible D match to TRBD1 (5 bases). This CDR3 contains 17 residues. In germline, CDR1 is MDHEN, CDR2 SYDVKM. V was clipped by 2 bases and J by 5 bases, with 16 bases between them. The CDR3 sequence is CASSLEALARDNSPLHF. The CDR3 nucleotides are TGTGCCAGCAGTTTAGAAGCATTGGCCAGGGATAATTCACCCCTCCACTTT.

This chain links TRBV9 with TRBJ2-1; TRBD2 matches at 13 bases. The ends lost 4 bases at V and 6 bases at J; junction bases unmatched: 10. The CDR3 runs to 17 residues. CDR1 is SGDLS, CDR2 YYNGEE, per germline. DNA of the CDR3: TGTGCCAGCAGCCCCCGTGGCACTAGCGGGGGGGCCAATGAGCAGTTCTTC. Translated, it gives CASSPRGTSGGANEQFF.

The chain is built from TRBV7-2 and TRBJ1-5; a possible D gene is TRBD1 (6 bases). Germline-derived CDR1 and CDR2 are SGHTA and FQGNSA. Trimming took 5 bases from V and 3 from J, leaving 14 bases between them. This CDR3 is 15 amino acids long. The CDR3 sequence is CASSQRDRINQPQHF. CDR3 bases: TGTGCCAGCAGCCAGAGAGACAGGATCAATCAGCCCCAGCATTTT.

The chain has TRBV10-3 and TRBJ1-5; D gene ambiguous. The V end lost 5 bases, the J end lost 0 bases, and 8 bases lay between the germline ends. The CDR3 extends over 14 amino acids. Per germline, CDR1 ENHRY and CDR2 SYGVKD. The CDR3 nucleotides are TGTGCCATCAGTCAGGAAGATAGCAATCAGCCCCAGCATTTT. Translated, it gives CAISQEDSNQPQHF.